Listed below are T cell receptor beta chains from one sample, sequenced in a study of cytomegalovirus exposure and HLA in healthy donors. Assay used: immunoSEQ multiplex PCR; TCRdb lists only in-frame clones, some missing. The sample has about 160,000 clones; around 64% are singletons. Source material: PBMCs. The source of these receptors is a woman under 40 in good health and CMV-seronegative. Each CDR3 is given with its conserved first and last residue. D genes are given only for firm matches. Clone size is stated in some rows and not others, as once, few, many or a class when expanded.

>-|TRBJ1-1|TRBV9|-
TGTGCCAGCAGCATACAGACAGGAGTGAACACTGAAGCTTTCTTT
CASSIQTGVNTEAFF
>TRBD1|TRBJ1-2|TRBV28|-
TGTGCCAGCAGTTTAGGGACAGGGACGCGGGGCTACACCTTC
CASSLGTGTRGYTF
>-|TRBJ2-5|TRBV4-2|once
TGTGCCAGCAGCCAAGATGGCGGGCCTAGGGAGACCCAGTACTTC
CASSQDGGPRETQYF
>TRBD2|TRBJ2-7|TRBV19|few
TGTGCCAGTAGACTAGCGGGGAATTCTTACGAGCAGTACTTC
CASRLAGNSYEQYF
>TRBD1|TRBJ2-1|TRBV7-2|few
TGTGCCAGCAGCTTACAACAGGGGGCAGGGAATGAGCAGTTCTTC
CASSLQQGAGNEQFF
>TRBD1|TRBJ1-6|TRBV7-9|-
TGTGCCAGCAGCCAAACAGGGGGCCTCGAGTCACCCCTCCACTTT
CASSQTGGLESPLHF
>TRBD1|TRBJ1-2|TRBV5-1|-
TGCGCCAGCACCCCGGGGACAGGGAACGGGTATGGCTACACCTTC
CASTPGTGNGYGYTF
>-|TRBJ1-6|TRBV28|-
TGTGCCAGCTCCCCCCCTCCGCAGGGTAATTCACCCCTCCACTTT
CASSPPPQGNSPLHF
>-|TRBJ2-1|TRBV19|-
TGTGCCAGTAGTATAGGGAGCTCCTACAATGAGCAGTTCTTC
CASSIGSSYNEQFF
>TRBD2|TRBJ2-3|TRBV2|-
TGTGCCAGCAGAGAGAGTGCGGGAGATCGGACAGATACGCAGTATTTT
CASRESAGDRTDTQYF
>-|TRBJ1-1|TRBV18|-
TGTGCCAGCTCACCCGTTGACAGTTACACTGAAGCTTTCTTT
CASSPVDSYTEAFF
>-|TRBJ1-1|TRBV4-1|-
TGCGCCAGCAGCTACGGAGGGGTTAATGAAGCTTTCTTT
CASSYGGVNEAFF
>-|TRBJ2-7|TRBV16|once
TGTGCCAGCAGCCAATCAGGGGGAGCCCCTTACGAGCAGTACTTC
CASSQSGGAPYEQYF
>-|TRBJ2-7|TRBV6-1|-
TGTGCCAGCACGGGGCCAGGGGGGTACGAGCAGTACTTC
CASTGPGGYEQYF
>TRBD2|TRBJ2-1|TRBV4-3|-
TGCGCCAGCAGCCTCGATTCCGGGGGGAGGGACAATGAGCAGTTCTTC
CASSLDSGGRDNEQFF
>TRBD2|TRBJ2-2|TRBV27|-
TGTGCCAGCAGTTCTAAGGGACTAGCGGGAAGCCGAGCGAACACCGGGGAGCTGTTTTTT
CASSSKGLAGSRANTGELFF
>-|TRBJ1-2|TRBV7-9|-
TGTGCCAGCAGCCCGGAGGGGGGGGACTATGGCTACACCTTC
CASSPEGGDYGYTF
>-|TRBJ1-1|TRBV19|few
TGTGCCAGTAGTACGTCAGAGAACACTGAAGCTTTCTTT
CASSTSENTEAFF
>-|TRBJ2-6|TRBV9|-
TGTGCCAGCAGCCTAACCCCTTGGGAGCGAGGGGCCAACGTCCTGACTTTC
CASSLTPWERGANVLTF
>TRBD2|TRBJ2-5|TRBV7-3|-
TGTGCCAGCAGCCAGGGACTAGCGGGCCAAGAGACCCAGTACTTC
CASSQGLAGQETQYF
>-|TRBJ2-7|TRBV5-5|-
TGTGCCAGCAGCCGGGAGTACGAGCAGTACTTC
CASSREYEQYF
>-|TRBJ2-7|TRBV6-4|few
TGTGCCAGACCGGGACTTCCGTCTTTCGAGCAGTACTTC
CARPGLPSFEQYF
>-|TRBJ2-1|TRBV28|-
TGTGCCAGCAGGTCCCGGCTAGAAAACAATGAGCAGTTCTTC
CASRSRLENNEQFF
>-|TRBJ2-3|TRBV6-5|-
TGTGCCACTAGGGGAGGAACAGATACGCAGTATTTT
CATRGGTDTQYF
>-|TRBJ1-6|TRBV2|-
TGTGCCAGCAGTGGAGGGAGTCACCCTAATTCACCCCTCCACTTT
CASSGGSHPNSPLHF
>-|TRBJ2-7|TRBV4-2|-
TGTGCCAGCAGCCCATTAAGTTTGGACCGGGACTTCGCTTCCGAGCAGTACTTC
CASSPLSLDRDFASEQYF
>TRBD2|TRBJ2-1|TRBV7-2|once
TGTGCCAGCAGCCGGGGGGTGGGGATCCCGCTAACGGATGAGCAGTTCTTC
CASSRGVGIPLTDEQFF
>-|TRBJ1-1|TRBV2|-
TGTGCCAGCAAGGCAGGGGTCACTGAAGCTTTCTTT
CASKAGVTEAFF